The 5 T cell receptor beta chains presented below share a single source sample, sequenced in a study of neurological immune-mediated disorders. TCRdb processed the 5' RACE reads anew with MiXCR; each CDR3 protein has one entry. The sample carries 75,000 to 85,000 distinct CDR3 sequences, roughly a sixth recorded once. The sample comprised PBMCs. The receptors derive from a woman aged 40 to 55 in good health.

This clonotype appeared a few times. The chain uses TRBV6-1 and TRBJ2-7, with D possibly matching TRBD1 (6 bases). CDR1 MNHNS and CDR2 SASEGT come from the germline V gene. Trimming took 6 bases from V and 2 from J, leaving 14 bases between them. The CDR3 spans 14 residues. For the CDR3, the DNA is TGTGCCAGCAGGGGACACAAAAAGCCCTACGAGCAGTACGTC. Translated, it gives CASRGHKKPYEQYV.

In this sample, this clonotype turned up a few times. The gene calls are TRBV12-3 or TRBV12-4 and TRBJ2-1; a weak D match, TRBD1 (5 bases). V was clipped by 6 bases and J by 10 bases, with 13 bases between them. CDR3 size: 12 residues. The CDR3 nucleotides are TGTGCCAGCAGACCCCGACAGTCGGAGCAGTTCTTC. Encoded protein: CASRPRQSEQFF.

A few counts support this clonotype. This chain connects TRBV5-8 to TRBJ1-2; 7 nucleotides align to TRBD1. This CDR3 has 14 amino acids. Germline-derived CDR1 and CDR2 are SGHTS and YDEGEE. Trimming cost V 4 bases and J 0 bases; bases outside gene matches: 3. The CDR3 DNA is TGTGCCAGCAGCAGGGGACAGTCTAACTATGGCTACACCTTC. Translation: CASSRGQSNYGYTF.

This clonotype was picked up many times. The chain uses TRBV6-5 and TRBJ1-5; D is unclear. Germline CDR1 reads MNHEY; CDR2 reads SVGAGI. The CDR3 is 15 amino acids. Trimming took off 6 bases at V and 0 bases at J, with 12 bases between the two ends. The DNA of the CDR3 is TGTGCCAGCAGGTCCGGGATTAATAGCAATCAGCCCCAGCATTTT. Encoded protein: CASRSGINSNQPQHF.

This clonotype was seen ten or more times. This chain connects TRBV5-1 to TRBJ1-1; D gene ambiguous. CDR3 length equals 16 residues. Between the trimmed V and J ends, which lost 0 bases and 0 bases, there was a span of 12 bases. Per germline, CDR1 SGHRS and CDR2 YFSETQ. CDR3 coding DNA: TGCGCCAGCAGCTTGGATCCGCATGGCCTGAACACTGAAGCTTTCTTT. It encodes CASSLDPHGLNTEAFF.